The sequence of this TCR beta chain was determined in a study of blood T cell repertoires in COVID-19. CDR1 LNHDA and CDR2 SQIVND come from the germline V gene (reference sequence). V dropped 5 bases and J dropped 8 bases, with 24 bases sitting between them. The length of the CDR3 is 16 residues. This clone was observed once. Sequenced by immunoSEQ multiplex PCR; TCRdb stores in-frame clones only, minus some. The data hold some 120,000 clones, with around nine tenths observed a single time. The TCR was taken from a woman aged 80 or over with acute or convalescent COVID-19. The sequenced sample was peripheral blood. The V call is TRBV19, the J call TRBJ1-2; D gene unclear. CDR3 residues: CASSPRWRPGSSGYTF. Here the CDR3 DNA reads TGTGCCAGTAGTCCTCGGTGGAGGCCGGGGTCTAGCGGCTACACCTTC.